Reported below is one T cell receptor (beta chain). Authors' methods: Using reference gene primer amplification, nucleated cell counts were estimated. Profiled with immunoSEQ multiplex PCR; TCRdb holds only in-frame clones, not every one. For V, J and clone size, that table is used; D and trimming come from the DNA. The table has about 160,000 clones, 70% to 85% seen once. This sample is part of a study of blood T cell repertoires in COVID-19. Sequencing was performed on peripheral blood. The TCR sequence derives from a woman older than 75 with acute or convalescent COVID-19.

Written as DNA, the CDR3 is TGTGCCAGCAGGGAACTACCGTCCCTGGATACGCAGTATTTT. Its protein product is CASRELPSLDTQYF. The chain joins TRBV2 to TRBJ2-3, with D hard to call. CDR3 size: 14 residues. The V end lost 6 bases, the J end lost 6 bases, and 16 bases lay between the germline ends. Per the germline V gene, CDR1 is SNHLY and CDR2 is FYNNEI.